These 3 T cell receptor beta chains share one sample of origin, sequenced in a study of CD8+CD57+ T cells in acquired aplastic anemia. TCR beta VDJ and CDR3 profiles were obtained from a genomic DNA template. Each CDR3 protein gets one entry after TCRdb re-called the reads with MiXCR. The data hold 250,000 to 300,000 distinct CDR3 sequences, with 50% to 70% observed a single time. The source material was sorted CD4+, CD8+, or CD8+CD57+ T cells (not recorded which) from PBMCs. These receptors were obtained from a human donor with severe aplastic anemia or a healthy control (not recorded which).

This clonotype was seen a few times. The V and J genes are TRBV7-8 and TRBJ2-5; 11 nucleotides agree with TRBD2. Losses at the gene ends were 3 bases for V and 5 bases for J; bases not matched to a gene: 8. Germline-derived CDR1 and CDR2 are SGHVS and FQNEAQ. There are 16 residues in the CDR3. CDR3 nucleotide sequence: TGTGCCAGCAGCTTGCGTCCTAGCGGGGGGACGGAGACCCAGTACTTC. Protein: CASSLRPSGGTETQYF.

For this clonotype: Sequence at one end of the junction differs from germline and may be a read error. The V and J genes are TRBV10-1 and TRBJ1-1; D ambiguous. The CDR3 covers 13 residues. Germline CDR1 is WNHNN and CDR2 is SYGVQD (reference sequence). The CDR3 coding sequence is TGCGCCAGCAGTGATGAGCCGAACACTGAAGCTCTCTTT. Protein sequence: CASSDEPNTEALF.

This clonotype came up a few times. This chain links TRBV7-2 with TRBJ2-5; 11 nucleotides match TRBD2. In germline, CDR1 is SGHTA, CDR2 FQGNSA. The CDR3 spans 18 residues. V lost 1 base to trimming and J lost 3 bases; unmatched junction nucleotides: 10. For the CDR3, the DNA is TGTGCCAGCAGCTTAGGTCGTCGACTAGCGGGGTTTGAAGAGACCCAGTACTTC. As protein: CASSLGRRLAGFEETQYF.